A selection of T cell receptor beta chains follows, all from one sample in a study of regulatory T cells in long-lasting Graves disease. TCRdb itself ran the multiplex PCR reads through MiXCR, one entry per CDR3 protein. Altogether nearly 350,000 distinct CDR3 sequences are present, around 19% being singletons, with the ten largest covering 29%. Sequencing used peripheral blood mononuclear cells (PBMCs), obtained when the disease was refractory, from a patient treated with antithyroid drugs. The receptors originated from a female donor with Graves disease. The CDR3 runs from the conserved cysteine through the conserved F or W. D genes are given only for firm matches. Not all rows give a size; the values are once, few, many and, for expanded clones, a class.

J	V	D	size	DNA	CDR3
TRBJ1-5	TRBV20-1	.	few	TGCAGTGCTGTGAGATCGAGGGGTAGCAATCAGCCCCAGCATTTT	CSAVRSRGSNQPQHF
TRBJ2-7	TRBV20-1	TRBD2	.	TGCAGTGCTAGTAAACTCCCCAGACTAGCGGAGAGCTCCTACGAGCAGTACTTC	CSASKLPRLAESSYEQYF
TRBJ2-3	TRBV12-3/TRBV12-4	TRBD2	.	TGTGCCAGCAGTTGGTATAGCGGGAGCTTCGGCACAGATACGCAGTATTTT	CASSWYSGSFGTDTQYF
TRBJ2-5	TRBV30	.	many	TGTGCCTGGGGACCTCTGAGGGAGACCCAGTACTTC	CAWGPLRETQYF
TRBJ2-7	TRBV6-1	.	.	TGTGCCAGCAAAAGGGACCAGTTAGCCTACGAGCAGTACTTC	CASKRDQLAYEQYF
TRBJ2-3	TRBV6-1	.	.	TGTGCCAGCAGTACCGGGACACTCGCAGATACGCAGTATTTT	CASSTGTLADTQYF
TRBJ2-5	TRBV5-1	TRBD2	.	TGCGCCAGCAGCTTGGGACCAGCGGGAGGAGAGACCCAGTACTTC	CASSLGPAGGETQYF
TRBJ1-6	TRBV19	.	.	TGTGCCAGTAGTCGGACTGATAACTATAATTCACCCCTCCACTTT	CASSRTDNYNSPLHF
TRBJ1-5	TRBV20-1	TRBD1	many	TGCAGTGCTAGCGAGACAGGGCCGCGGCAGCCCCAGCATTTT	CSASETGPRQPQHF
TRBJ2-2	TRBV18	.	.	TGTGCCAGCTCACGCCTCACCGGGCCCGACACCGGGGAGCTGTTTTTT	CASSRLTGPDTGELFF
TRBJ2-7	TRBV20-1	TRBD2	.	TGCAGTGCTAAACTAGCGGGGCTTACCTACGAGCAGTACTTC	CSAKLAGLTYEQYF
TRBJ1-6	TRBV12-3/TRBV12-4	.	many	TGTGCCAGCACCTTAGGGGTAGGGTTTAATTCACCCCTCCACTTT	CASTLGVGFNSPLHF
TRBJ1-2	TRBV30	.	many	TGTGCCTGGAGTTTTGGACACAACTATGGCTACACCTTC	CAWSFGHNYGYTF
TRBJ2-7	TRBV12-3/TRBV12-4	.	many	TGTGCCAGCAGTTTTACCCGTAGCTCCTACGAGCAGTACTTC	CASSFTRSSYEQYF
TRBJ2-5	TRBV10-3	TRBD2	many	TGTGCCATCAGTGAGTCGACTAGGACTAGCGGGGGGAAAGAGACCCAGTACTTC	CAISESTRTSGGKETQYF
TRBJ2-7	TRBV20-1	TRBD2	few	TGCAGTGCTAGATCGGCGGGGGGAAACTCCTACGAGCAGTACTTC	CSARSAGGNSYEQYF
TRBJ1-2	TRBV6-5	.	.	TGTGCCAGCAGTTATGGCGGAGCTAACTATGGCTACACCTTC	CASSYGGANYGYTF
TRBJ1-5	TRBV6-1	.	many	TGTGCCAGCGCTGTTCGGGTCTTTAATAGCAATCAGCCCCAGCATTTT	CASAVRVFNSNQPQHF
TRBJ2-2	TRBV6-6	.	.	TGTGCCAGCAGTTACTCGGGCGCGAACACCGGGGAGCTGTTTTTT	CASSYSGANTGELFF
TRBJ2-7	TRBV12-3/TRBV12-4	.	.	TGTGCCAGCAGGAATCAACTAGGGCTGGGGCAGTACTTC	CASRNQLGLGQYF
TRBJ1-1	TRBV2	.	few	TGTGCCACCTACCTCCAGGGCAACACTGAAGCTTTCTTT	CATYLQGNTEAFF
TRBJ1-2	TRBV30	.	many	TGTGCCTGGGGGGAGAGGTATGGCTACACCTTC	CAWGERYGYTF
TRBJ1-6	TRBV6-5	.	few	TGTGCCAGCAGTTACAAAGTATCCCAGGCCATATTGGGAAATTCACCCCTCCACTTT	CASSYKVSQAILGNSPLHF
TRBJ1-2	TRBV6-2/TRBV6-3	.	.	TGTGCCAGCAGTGCACCGCCGGGACTTCCCTATGGCTACACCTTC	CASSAPPGLPYGYTF
TRBJ2-7	TRBV28	.	few	TGTGCCAGCAGTTTATTTGGGGTGAAATTCTACGAGCAGTACTTC	CASSLFGVKFYEQYF
TRBJ2-5	TRBV20-1	TRBD2	few	TGCAGTGCACGCCCCATAGCGGGAGGTGGAGAGACCCAGTACTTC	CSARPIAGGGETQYF
TRBJ2-7	TRBV18	TRBD2	.	TGTGCCAGCTCACCGGGCCTAGCGGGAATAGGCCACGAGCAGTACTTC	CASSPGLAGIGHEQYF
TRBJ1-5	TRBV19	.	.	TGTGCCAGTAGTATTCAGGGGTATAGCAATCAGCCCCAGCATTTT	CASSIQGYSNQPQHF
TRBJ2-7	TRBV28	.	many	TGTGCCAGCACAGGGAAGGTGGGTCTCGAGCAGTACTTC	CASTGKVGLEQYF
TRBJ1-2	TRBV29-1	.	many	TGCAGCGTCCCGAAAGGGTACTATGGCTACACCTTC	CSVPKGYYGYTF
TRBJ2-4	TRBV28	TRBD1	many	TGTGCCAGCAGTCACGACAGGGTGGACATTCAGTACTTC	CASSHDRVDIQYF
TRBJ2-5	TRBV11-2	.	many	TGTGCCAGCAGCCCGACCTATTACCAAGAGACCCAGTACTTC	CASSPTYYQETQYF
TRBJ2-1	TRBV28	TRBD2	.	TGTGCCAGCAGTTTAATGGCGGGAGCTTGTGAGCAGTTCTTC	CASSLMAGACEQFF
TRBJ2-7	TRBV7-9	.	.	TGTGCCAGCAGCTTAGCCCTCCGCCAGTCACACGAGCAGTACTTC	CASSLALRQSHEQYF
TRBJ2-3	TRBV20-1	.	.	TGCAGTGCTTGGCGTCGCTACCCCGATACGCAGTATTTT	CSAWRRYPDTQYF
TRBJ2-2	TRBV7-9	TRBD2	.	TGTGCCAGCAGCATAACTAGCGGGAGAAACACCGGGGAGCTGTTTTTT	CASSITSGRNTGELFF
TRBJ1-4	TRBV18	.	few	TGTGCCAGCTCACCGGCCCAGGGATCAACTAATGAAAAACTGTTTTTT	CASSPAQGSTNEKLFF
TRBJ2-7	TRBV20-1	TRBD2	few	TGCAGTGCTAGGACTAGCGGAACCTACGAGCAGTACTTC	CSARTSGTYEQYF
TRBJ2-5	TRBV11-2	TRBD2	many	TGTGCCAGCAGCTCAGGACTAGCGGGAGGTCTGGAGACCCAGTACTTC	CASSSGLAGGLETQYF
TRBJ2-2	TRBV24-1	.	.	TGTGCCACCAGTGATTTAAGAGGGGCGAACACCGGGGAGCTGTTTTTT	CATSDLRGANTGELFF
TRBJ2-5	TRBV6-1	.	.	TGTGCCAGCACACGACAGGGTAGCGGAGAGACCCAGTACTTC	CASTRQGSGETQYF
TRBJ1-5	TRBV20-1	TRBD1	few	TGCAGTGCTAGACCGGGGACAGGGAATCAGCCCCAGCATTTT	CSARPGTGNQPQHF
TRBJ2-2	TRBV3-1	TRBD2	.	TGTGCCAGCAGCCAAGACGGGGGGGGGAGCTGGACCGGGGAGCTGTTTTTT	CASSQDGGGSWTGELFF
TRBJ2-7	TRBV3-1	TRBD2	.	TGTGCCAGCAGCCATTCCCCGGGACTAGCGGGAGGCTACGACCCCTACGAGCAGTACTTC	CASSHSPGLAGGYDPYEQYF
TRBJ1-1	TRBV7-2	TRBD1	few	TGTGCCAGCAGCCCGACAGGGATTAACACTGAAGCTTTCTTT	CASSPTGINTEAFF
TRBJ2-7	TRBV6-1	.	many	TGTGCCAGCAGTCTCCGGGACAACTACGAGCAGTACTTC	CASSLRDNYEQYF
TRBJ1-4	TRBV25-1	.	.	TGTGCCAGCAGCGATCCGGGGGGAACTAATGAAAAACTGTTTTTT	CASSDPGGTNEKLFF
TRBJ1-1	TRBV5-6	TRBD1	few	TGTGCCAGCAGCTTATGGGACAGGGAAATCTTCTTGAGCACTGAAGCTTTCTTT	CASSLWDREIFLSTEAFF
TRBJ2-7	TRBV2	.	many	TGTGCCAGCAGTGAACTTACACGTAGCTCCTACGAGCAGTACTTC	CASSELTRSSYEQYF
TRBJ2-7	TRBV6-1	TRBD1	.	TGTGCCAGCAGTGGCCCGGGACAGGGGAGGTACGAGCAGTACTTC	CASSGPGQGRYEQYF
TRBJ2-2	TRBV6-5	.	many	TGTGCCAGCAGTTCTGGGGAGAGAACCGGGGAGCTGTTTTTT	CASSSGERTGELFF
TRBJ2-7	TRBV10-1	.	many	TGCGCCAGCAGTGAAGGAGTGAAAGGGGACGAGCAGTACTTC	CASSEGVKGDEQYF
TRBJ2-7	TRBV28	.	many	TGTGCCAGCAGTTTGTGGGGCGGGAAATCCTACGAGCAGTACTTC	CASSLWGGKSYEQYF
TRBJ2-2	TRBV12-3/TRBV12-4	.	few	TGTGCCAGCAGTTTAGCTACAGGGACTGTGCTGTTTTTT	CASSLATGTVLFF
TRBJ2-6	TRBV12-3/TRBV12-4	.	many	TGTGCCAGCAGGCCTATATCTGGGGCCAACGTCCTGACTTTC	CASRPISGANVLTF
TRBJ1-1	TRBV12-3/TRBV12-4	TRBD1	many	TGTGCCAGCAGACGAAGCCGACAGGGGGAGCTCCCGAACACTGAAGCTTTCTTT	CASRRSRQGELPNTEAFF
TRBJ1-5	TRBV28	.	many	TGTGCCAGCACCGGGCCTCGCAATCAGCCCCAGCATTTT	CASTGPRNQPQHF
TRBJ1-5	TRBV4-1	.	.	TGCGCCAGCAGCCAAGTGTTGGACAGCAAAAGACAGCCCCAGCATTTT	CASSQVLDSKRQPQHF
TRBJ1-1	TRBV20-1	.	many	TGCAGTGCTAGAGATTCCGGGGCGAACACTGAAGCTTTCTTT	CSARDSGANTEAFF
TRBJ1-6	TRBV2	TRBD1	many	TGTGCCAGCGGCCCACAGGGGAATTCACCCCTCCACTTT	CASGPQGNSPLHF